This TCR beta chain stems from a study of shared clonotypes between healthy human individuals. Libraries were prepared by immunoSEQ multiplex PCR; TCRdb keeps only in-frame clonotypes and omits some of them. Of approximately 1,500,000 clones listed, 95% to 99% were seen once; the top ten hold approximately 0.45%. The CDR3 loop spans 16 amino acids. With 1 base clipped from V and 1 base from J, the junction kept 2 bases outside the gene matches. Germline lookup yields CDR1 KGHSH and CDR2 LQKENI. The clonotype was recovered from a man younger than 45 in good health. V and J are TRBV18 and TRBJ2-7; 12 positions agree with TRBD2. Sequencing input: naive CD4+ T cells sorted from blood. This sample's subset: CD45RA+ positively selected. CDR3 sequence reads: CASSPRGTSGSYEQYF. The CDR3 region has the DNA TGTGCCAGCTCACCACGTGGGACTAGCGGGTCCTACGAGCAGTACTTC.